Listed here are 5 T cell receptor beta chains from one sample, sequenced in a study of cytomegalovirus exposure and HLA in healthy donors. PCR employed 60 Vbeta and 13 Jbeta primers. Repertoires were generated with immunoSEQ multiplex PCR, while TCRdb's copy carries only in-frame clones and drops some. The profile shows approximately 170,000 clones, approximately 80% of them singletons. The source material was PBMCs. The receptors originated from a male donor in good health and CMV-seronegative.

This clone was seen only a few times. Other DNA sequences in this specimen translate into the identical CDR3. The V and J genes are TRBV7-9 and TRBJ1-1; TRBD1 might be the D (5 bases). The germline gives CDR1 SEHNR, CDR2 FQNEAQ (reference sequence). Trimming removed 5 bases from V and 2 bases from J, with 6 bases in between. The CDR3 loop spans 12 amino acids. CDR3 in DNA: TGTGCCAGCAGCAGGGGAAACACTGAAGCTTTCTTT. Encoded protein: CASSRGNTEAFF. The variable domain in full, with the rest retrieved from reference TRBV7-9 and TRBJ1-1, is DTGVSQNPRHKITKRGQNVTFRCDPISEHNRLYWYRQTLGQGPEFLTYFQNEAQLEKSRLLSDRFSAERPKGSFSTLEIQRTEQGDSAMYLCASSRGNTEAFFGQGTRLTVV.

The chain carries TRBV5-4 and TRBJ2-7; TRBD2 matches 9 bases. Germline trimming cut 2 bases from V and 2 bases from J; bases unmatched to any gene: 5. There are 15 residues in the CDR3. Germline V lookup: CDR1 SGHNT, CDR2 YYREEE (reference sequence). The chain's CDR3 is CASSFMGLAPYEQYF. The CDR3 DNA is TGTGCCAGCAGCTTCATGGGACTAGCTCCCTACGAGCAGTACTTC. The complete variable domain, with remaining parts taken from reference TRBV5-4 and TRBJ2-7, reads ETGVTQSPTHLIKTRGQQVTLRCSSQSGHNTVSWYQQALGQGPQFIFQYYREEENGRGNFPPRFSGLQFPNYSSELNVNALELDDSALYLCASSFMGLAPYEQYFGPGTRLTVT.

The chain is built from TRBV7-2 and TRBJ2-7; 8 bases line up with TRBD2. The CDR3 length is 15 residues. Germline CDR1 and CDR2: SGHTA and FQGNSA. J gave up 2 bases and V 5 bases, and 8 bases lay outside the gene matches. CDR3 DNA sequence: TGTGCCAGCAGCGCGGGGGGTAGCGGGACCTACGAGCAGTACTTC. It yields the protein CASSAGGSGTYEQYF.

The V and J genes are TRBV4-3 and TRBJ2-2; 8 nucleotides match TRBD2. Germline CDR1 LGHNA, CDR2 YSLEER. There are 17 residues in the CDR3. Trimming cost V 0 bases and J 8 bases; bases outside gene matches: 11. The CDR3 loop reads CASSQDSASGSLGELFF. The DNA of the CDR3 is TGCGCCAGCAGCCAAGATTCGGCTAGCGGGTCTTTAGGGGAGCTGTTTTTT.

The chain has TRBV7-9 and TRBJ2-3; 13 bases agree with TRBD2. Germline V CDR1 and CDR2: SEHNR, FQNEAQ (reference sequence). With 5 bases clipped from V and 13 bases from J, the junction kept 3 bases outside the gene matches. The CDR3 is 12 residues long. The CDR3 is CASSAGTSGEYF. For the CDR3, the DNA is TGTGCCAGCAGCGCCGGGACTAGCGGGGAGTATTTT.